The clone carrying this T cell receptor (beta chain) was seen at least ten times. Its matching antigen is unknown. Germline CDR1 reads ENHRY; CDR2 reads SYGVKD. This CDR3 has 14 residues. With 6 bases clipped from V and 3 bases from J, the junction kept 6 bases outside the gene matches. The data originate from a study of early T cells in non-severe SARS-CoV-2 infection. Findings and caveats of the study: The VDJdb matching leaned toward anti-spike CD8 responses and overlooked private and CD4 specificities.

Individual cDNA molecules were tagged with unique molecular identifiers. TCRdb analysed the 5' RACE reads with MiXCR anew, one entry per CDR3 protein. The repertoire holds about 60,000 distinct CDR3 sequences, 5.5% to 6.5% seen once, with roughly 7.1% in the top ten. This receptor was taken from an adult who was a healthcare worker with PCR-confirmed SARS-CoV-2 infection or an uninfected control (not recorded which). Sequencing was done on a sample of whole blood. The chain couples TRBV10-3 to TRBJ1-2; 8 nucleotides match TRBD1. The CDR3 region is CAIRRTGTDYGYTF. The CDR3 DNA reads TGTGCCATCAGAAGGACAGGGACGGACTATGGCTACACCTTC.